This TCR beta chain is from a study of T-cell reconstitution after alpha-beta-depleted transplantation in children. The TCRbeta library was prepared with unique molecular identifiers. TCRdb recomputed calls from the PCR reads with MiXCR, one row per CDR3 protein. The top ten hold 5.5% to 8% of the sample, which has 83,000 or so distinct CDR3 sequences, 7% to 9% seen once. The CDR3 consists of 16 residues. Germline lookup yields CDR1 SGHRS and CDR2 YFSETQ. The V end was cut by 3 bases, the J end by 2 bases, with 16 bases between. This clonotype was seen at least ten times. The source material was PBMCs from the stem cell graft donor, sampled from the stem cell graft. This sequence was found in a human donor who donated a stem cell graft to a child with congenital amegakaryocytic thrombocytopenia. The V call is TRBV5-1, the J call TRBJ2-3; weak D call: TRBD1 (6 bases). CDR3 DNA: TGCGCCAGCAGCTCCTCCTCAAGGGGGAACACAGATACGCAGTATTTT. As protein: CASSSSSRGNTDTQYF.